The present TCR beta chain was sequenced within a study of beta chain features in type 1 diabetes. Looking at the study overall: Age and gender were similar between patients and healthy donors, as were cell yields.

Study observations and caveats: The study found that naive, central memory and Treg TCRB repertoires appeared more similar in patients than in healthy donors. The question of HLA type influencing TCRB rearrangement was one that remained unresolved here. Type 1 diabetes patients had moderately but significantly shorter TCRB CDR3s in all four CD4+ subsets. An over-representation of cells with high TCR expression could result from cDNA sequencing.

V lost 0 bases and J lost 6, with 9 bases in between. Germline CDR1 LGHNA, CDR2 YNFKEQ. CDR3 length: 15 residues. TCRB transcripts that were expressed got sequenced, as all of the isolated RNA had been reverse transcribed. Repertoires were generated with immunoSEQ multiplex PCR, while TCRdb's copy carries only in-frame clones and drops some. The repertoire includes 100,000 to 150,000 clones, approximately 10% of them detected once, and 0.6% to 0.9% sits in the top ten. As concerns this clone: Its specificity is not known. A much larger clone sits a single nucleotide away, making a read error possible.

The receptor comes from a young man with type 1 diabetes. The J gene is TRBJ1-6, the V gene TRBV4-2; tentative D call: TRBD1 (5 bases). The sample consisted of central memory CD4+ T cells from blood. Written as DNA, the CDR3 is TGTGCCAGCAGCCAAGAAGGGACTCTTAATTCACCCCTCCACTTT. Translated, it gives CASSQEGTLNSPLHF.